The present TCR beta chain was sequenced within a study of blood T cell repertoires in COVID-19. At the level of the study: From the United States, Italy and Spain came samples of acute and convalescent COVID-19. The cDNA or gDNA used as material had been derived from T cells, B-cell-depleted T cells, or PBMCs.

The CDR3 covers 15 residues. V shed 1 base and J 6 bases; nucleotides not matched to a gene: 3. Germline V gene lookup returns CDR1 LGHNA and CDR2 YNFKEQ. Authors' processing steps: The assay estimated nucleated cells by amplifying reference gene primers. Measured with immunoSEQ multiplex PCR; TCRdb has only the in-frame clones, and not every one. That table gives V, J and clone size, and the DNA gave D and trimming. The sample records over 90,000 clones, about 85% being singletons. The specimen was peripheral blood. The sequence was obtained from a man over 45 in a cohort sampled during active COVID-19. The chain has TRBV4-2 and TRBJ2-3; TRBD2 matches 11 bases. CDR3 sequence (DNA): TGTGCCAGCAGCCAAGCGGCTAGCGGGGGGGATACGCAGTATTTT. It encodes CASSQAASGGDTQYF.